Listed below are T cell receptor beta chains from one sample, sequenced in a study of cytomegalovirus exposure and HLA in healthy donors. Using immunoSEQ multiplex PCR, the repertoire was profiled, and TCRdb retains in-frame clones only, with some absent. The sample lists just over 150,000 clones, under 80% seen once, with about 1.3% in the top ten. Input material: PBMCs. These receptors were collected from a woman younger than 45 in good health and CMV-seronegative. Both conserved end residues are part of each CDR3. The order of the fields is V gene, J gene, D gene, clone size, CDR3 protein, CDR3 DNA. The D gene is left open where the match is weak. The size field is filled for only some rows; it gives once, few, many or a size class.

TRBV15	TRBJ2-6	-	-	CATTLSGANVLTF	TGTGCCACCACCCTCTCTGGGGCCAACGTCCTGACTTTC
TRBV14	TRBJ2-1	TRBD1	-	CASSQDFRTGYNEQFF	TGTGCCAGCAGCCAAGATTTCCGGACAGGGTACAATGAGCAGTTCTTC
TRBV7-8	TRBJ2-7	-	-	CASSRLARGYEQYF	TGTGCCAGCAGCCGTCTAGCCAGGGGTTACGAGCAGTACTTC
TRBV21-1	TRBJ1-5	-	-	CASSKEEESVSLNQPQHF	TGTGCCAGCAGCAAAGAGGAGGAGTCGGTCAGCCTCAATCAGCCCCAGCATTTT
TRBV28	TRBJ2-6	-	-	CASSLIQGLANVLTF	TGTGCCAGCAGTTTGATTCAGGGTCTCGCCAACGTCCTGACTTTC
TRBV2	TRBJ2-3	TRBD2	-	CASRVAGGSDTQYF	TGTGCCAGCAGGGTAGCGGGGGGATCAGACACGCAGTATTTT
TRBV30	TRBJ2-7	TRBD1	-	CAWATGGSSYEQYF	TGTGCCTGGGCCACAGGGGGTTCCTCCTACGAGCAGTACTTC
TRBV6-1	TRBJ2-1	-	-	CASSRMTVYNEQFF	TGTGCCAGCAGTAGAATGACAGTCTACAATGAGCAGTTCTTC
TRBV4-1	TRBJ1-1	-	-	CASSQVRGIAEAFF	TGCGCCAGCAGCCAAGTAAGGGGCATAGCTGAAGCTTTCTTT
TRBV2	TRBJ1-5	-	few	CASSGRDTPEGYSNQPQHF	TGTGCCAGCAGTGGACGGGACACCCCAGAGGGATATAGCAATCAGCCCCAGCATTTT
TRBV18	TRBJ1-1	TRBD1	-	CASSPPTGTKEAFF	TGTGCCAGCTCACCCCCGACAGGGACCAAAGAGGCTTTCTTT
TRBV10-3	TRBJ2-7	-	once	CAIGQSLGEQYF	TGTGCCATCGGGCAGTCACTAGGCGAGCAGTACTTC
TRBV4-1	TRBJ2-1	-	-	CASRAGETYNEQFF	TGCGCCAGCAGGGCAGGGGAGACCTACAATGAGCAGTTCTTC
TRBV6-1	TRBJ1-1	-	few	CASKGAGSFGTEAFF	TGTGCCAGCAAAGGGGCAGGGTCGTTCGGCACTGAAGCTTTCTTT
TRBV5-1	TRBJ2-2	TRBD1	few	CASSWAGQGSTGELFF	TGCGCCAGCAGCTGGGCCGGACAGGGGAGCACCGGGGAGCTGTTTTTT
TRBV25-1	TRBJ1-4	TRBD1	-	CASSDPIRGLTNEKLFF	TGTGCCAGCAGTGATCCCATCAGGGGGCTGACTAATGAAAAACTGTTTTTT
TRBV4-1	TRBJ2-1	-	-	CASSQVQVTEQFF	TGCGCCAGTAGCCAAGTACAGGTCACTGAGCAGTTCTTC
TRBV6-5	TRBJ1-4	-	few	CASSYRGRNEKLFF	TGTGCCAGCAGTTACAGGGGAAGAAATGAAAAACTGTTTTTT
TRBV6-5	TRBJ1-2	-	-	CAGRIADYGYTF	TGTGCCGGCAGGATAGCTGACTATGGCTACACCTTC
TRBV6-1	TRBJ1-1	TRBD1	-	CASSEALDRGKTEAFF	TGTGCCAGCAGTGAAGCGTTGGACAGGGGTAAAACTGAAGCTTTCTTT
TRBV7-2	TRBJ1-5	-	-	CASSLSGAGGNQPQHF	TGTGCCAGCAGCTTATCGGGGGCGGGAGGCAATCAGCCCCAGCATTTT
TRBV7-9	TRBJ2-7	-	-	CASSLTGTYEQYF	TGTGCCAGCAGCTTAACGGGGACCTACGAGCAGTACTTC
TRBV19	TRBJ2-1	-	once	CATGQPSSYNEQFF	TGTGCCACAGGACAGCCGAGCTCCTACAATGAGCAGTTCTTC
TRBV11-2	TRBJ1-1	-	-	CASSLTGRVEAFF	TGTGCCAGCAGCTTAACAGGGAGGGTTGAAGCTTTCTTT
TRBV10-3	TRBJ2-1	TRBD2	-	CAISEFRLAGGPVTYNEQFF	TGTGCCATCAGTGAGTTCAGACTAGCGGGGGGGCCGGTAACCTACAATGAGCAGTTCTTC
TRBV4-2	TRBJ1-1	-	-	CASSRPAPGNTEAFF	TGTGCCAGCAGCCGGCCAGCCCCGGGGAACACTGAAGCTTTCTTT
TRBV28	TRBJ1-1	-	-	CASPGRAGSREGTEAFF	TGTGCCTCTCCAGGTCGGGCAGGATCTCGGGAGGGGACTGAAGCTTTCTTT